One sample yielded the 9 T cell receptor beta chains listed below, sequenced in a study of blood T cell repertoires in COVID-19. TCRdb's copy holds only in-frame clones and misses some; the assay was immunoSEQ multiplex PCR. This sample yields about 300,000 clones, of which 88% are seen a single time; about 9.8% belongs to the top ten. Sequencing was carried out using peripheral blood. The receptors here all came from a man younger than 30 with active or convalescent COVID-19.

This clone was seen only a few times. The gene calls are TRBV25-1 and TRBJ1-2; D not resolved. CDR3 size: 13 residues. From germline, CDR1 is MGHDK and CDR2 SYGVNS. Trimming left V 5 bases short and J 12 bases short, with 19 bases between. The CDR3 DNA reads TGTGCCAGCAGTTCACCGGGAGTGGGAGCCCACACCTTC. This codes for CASSSPGVGAHTF.

J is TRBJ1-1 and V is TRBV5-6; D may be TRBD1 (5 bases). The germline V gene has CDR1 SGHDT and CDR2 YYEEEE. The CDR3 length is 15 residues. Trimming stripped 5 bases from V and 6 bases from J, with 20 bases between. As DNA, the CDR3 is TGTGCCAGCAGTGAAGGGGCGGGGGGAGCGGCTGAAGCTTTCTTT. It codes for CASSEGAGGAAEAFF.

This chain uses TRBV6-6 with TRBJ2-2; 9 nucleotides align to TRBD1. This CDR3 has 16 residues. Germline V gene sequence: CDR1 MNHNY, CDR2 SVGAGI (reference sequence). Germline trimming cut 6 bases from V and 1 base from J; bases unmatched to any gene: 6. The DNA of the CDR3 is TGTGCCAGCAGGTACCCGGGACAGGGGAACACCGGGGAGCTGTTTTTT. It specifies CASRYPGQGNTGELFF.

The rearrangement links TRBV11-3 to TRBJ2-3, with 8 bases identical to TRBD1. Trimming at V came to 6 bases and at J to 3 bases, leaving 5 bases not matched to a gene. Germline V gene lookup returns CDR1 SGHNT and CDR2 YENEEA. The CDR3 runs to 14 residues. CDR3 sequence: CASSNRGWTDTQYF. The CDR3 DNA follows: TGTGCCAGCAGTAACAGGGGGTGGACAGATACGCAGTATTTT.

The chain employs TRBV6-1 and TRBJ2-1; 9 nucleotides align to TRBD2. CDR1 is MNHNS, CDR2 SASEGT, per germline. With V trimmed by 3 bases and J by 5 bases, 5 bases remained unmatched. This CDR3 comprises 15 residues. The CDR3 DNA reads as TGTGCCAGCAGTGAGCTAGCGGGGAGCAACAATGAGCAGTTCTTC. It encodes CASSELAGSNNEQFF.

The chain links TRBV29-1 to TRBJ1-4; D is possibly TRBD1 (6 bases). Germline CDR1 and CDR2: SQVTM and ANQGSEA. The CDR3 extends over 13 amino acids. The V and J ends lost 5 bases and 7 bases respectively, with 14 bases between them. This chain's CDR3 is CSVTGGGSEKLFF. As DNA, the CDR3 is TGCAGCGTTACTGGGGGCGGGAGTGAAAAACTGTTTTTT.

The V call is TRBV24-1, the J call TRBJ2-7; maybe TRBD2 (5 bases). CDR3 length equals 17 residues. The V gene's germline CDR1 is KGHDR and CDR2 SFDVKD. V dropped 12 bases and J dropped 0 bases, with 26 bases sitting between them. The CDR3 sequence: CASPGKGLSSVSYEQYF. The CDR3 DNA reads as TGTGCCTCCCCGGGGAAGGGTTTAAGCTCAGTCTCCTACGAGCAGTACTTC.

V is TRBV12-3 or TRBV12-4 and J is TRBJ1-1, with unresolved D. The CDR3 runs 12 residues. V was trimmed by 4 bases and J by 4 bases, leaving 7 bases between them. CDR3 sequence reads: CASSSLPTEAFF. As DNA, the CDR3 is TGTGCCAGCAGTTCTCTCCCCACTGAAGCTTTCTTT.

The V gene is TRBV30, the J gene TRBJ2-7, with TRBD1 identical over 7 bases. Germline-derived CDR1 and CDR2 are GTSNPN and SVGIG (reference sequence). CDR3 length: 15 amino acids. With 3 bases clipped from V and 0 bases from J, the junction kept 8 bases outside the gene matches. The CDR3 region is CAWRSSRDSSYEQYF. The CDR3 DNA reads as TGTGCCTGGAGATCAAGCAGGGACAGCTCCTACGAGCAGTACTTC. Variable domain in full (rest from reference TRBV30 and TRBJ2-7): SQTIHQWPATLVQPVGSPLSLECTVEGTSNPNLYWYRQAAGRGLQLLFYSVGIGQISSEVPQNLSASRPQDRQFILSSKKLLLSDSGFYLCAWRSSRDSSYEQYFGPGTRLTVT.